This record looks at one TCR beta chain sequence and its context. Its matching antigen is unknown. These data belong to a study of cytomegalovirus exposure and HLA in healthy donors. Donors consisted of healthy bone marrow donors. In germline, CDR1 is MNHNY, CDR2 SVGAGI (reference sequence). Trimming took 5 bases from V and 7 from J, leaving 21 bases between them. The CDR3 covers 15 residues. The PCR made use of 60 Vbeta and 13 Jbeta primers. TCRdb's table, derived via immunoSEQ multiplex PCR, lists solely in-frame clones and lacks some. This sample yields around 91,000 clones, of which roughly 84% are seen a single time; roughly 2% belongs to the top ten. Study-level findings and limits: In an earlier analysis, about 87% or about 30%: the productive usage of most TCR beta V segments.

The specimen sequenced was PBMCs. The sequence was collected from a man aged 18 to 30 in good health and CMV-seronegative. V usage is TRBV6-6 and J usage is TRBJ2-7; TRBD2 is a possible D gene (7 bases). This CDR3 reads CASSKGSRGGGEQYF. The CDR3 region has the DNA TGTGCCAGCAGTAAAGGCAGCCGAGGGGGGGGAGAGCAGTACTTC.